The 20 T cell receptor beta chains reported below all come from one sample, sequenced in a study of identical twins (TCRdb year 2016). The library came from 5' RACE. TCRdb records Illumina HiSeq 2000 as the sequencer. The public reads were quality trimmed at Q25 with fastp and then assembled into clones with MiXCR by TCRdb, keeping productive beta chains. Here each entry gathers all rows of one CDR3 protein and keeps the most common genes and DNA. The table for this sample lists hundreds of thousands of distinct CDR3 sequences; 5.5% to 7.5% of them were counted only once. In total, the top ten clones hold approximately 2% of the sample. Sequenced sample: naive T cells sorted from blood. The cell subset or site label for this specimen denotes: cells isolated with a human naive T-cell isolation kit. Receptors were obtained from a man aged 18 to 30 in good health.

The chain joins TRBV6-2 or TRBV6-3 to TRBJ2-7; TRBD2 agrees at 8 bases. CDR1 MNHEY and CDR2 SVGEGT come from the germline V gene. Losses at the gene ends were 6 bases for V and 6 bases for J; bases not matched to a gene: 13. The length of the CDR3 is 15 residues. DNA of the CDR3: TGTGCCAGCAGATTACAAGGCCTAGCGGGTCTCGAGCAGTACTTC. This sequence encodes CASRLQGLAGLEQYF.

This clonotype occurred a few times. The V call is TRBV5-1, the J call TRBJ2-7; D tentatively reads TRBD1 or TRBD2 (5 bases each). The CDR3 spans 14 residues. The V gene lost 0 bases and the J gene lost 3 bases, with 10 bases spanning the gap. The germline CDR1 and CDR2 sequences are SGHRS and YFSETQ. In nucleotides, the CDR3 is TGCGCCAGCAGCTTGGGGCCGGGGCGCTACGAGCAGTACTTC. Protein: CASSLGPGRYEQYF.

Many counts were recorded for this clonotype. The gene calls are TRBV4-2 and TRBJ2-2, with a tentative D call TRBD1 (6 bases). This CDR3 comprises 16 residues. V was clipped by 4 bases and J by 2 bases, with 14 bases between them. The V gene's germline CDR1 is LGHNA and CDR2 YNFKEQ. DNA for the CDR3: TGTGCCAGCAGCCCGACCGGGACAAAAAACACCGGGGAGCTGTTTTTT. It yields the protein CASSPTGTKNTGELFF.

This clonotype was counted many times. The chain combines TRBV20-1 with TRBJ2-3, with 9 bases fitting TRBD2. With 3 bases clipped from V and 14 bases from J, the junction kept 6 bases outside the gene matches. The CDR3 is 11 residues long. Germline CDR1 and CDR2: DFQATT and SNEGSKA (reference sequence). The CDR3 spells CSARLSGSGYF. CDR3 sequence (DNA): TGCAGTGCTAGGCTTAGCGGGAGCGGGTATTTT.

The table lists this clonotype with many counts. V usage is TRBV6-2 or TRBV6-3 and J usage is TRBJ1-5, with D tentatively TRBD1 (5 bases). This CDR3 has 16 residues. CDR1 MNHEY and CDR2 SVGEGT come from the germline V gene. The ends were cut back, 6 bases at V and 0 bases at J, with 15 bases in the middle. CDR3 amino acids: CASSEPGLYSNQPQHF. CDR3 in DNA: TGTGCCAGCAGCGAACCGGGGCTTTATAGCAATCAGCCCCAGCATTTT.

The chain couples TRBV29-1 to TRBJ2-3; 11 bases align to TRBD1. The CDR3 consists of 13 residues. J gave up 10 bases and V 0 bases, and 3 bases lay outside the gene matches. Germline lookup yields CDR1 SQVTM and CDR2 ANQGSEA. CDR3 sequence: CSVEDLDRGPQYF. The DNA for the CDR3 is TGCAGCGTTGAAGATCTGGACAGGGGGCCGCAGTATTTT.

This clonotype was picked up one time. This chain links TRBV2 with TRBJ2-3; TRBD1 matches at 7 bases. Trimming at V came to 1 base and at J to 3 bases, leaving 7 bases not matched to a gene. The CDR3 covers 16 residues. Germline CDR1 is SNHLY and CDR2 is FYNNEI. CDR3 residues: CASSEGPGGFTDTQYF. CDR3 coding DNA: TGTGCCAGCAGTGAAGGGCCAGGGGGTTTTACAGATACGCAGTATTTT.

In this sample, this clonotype turned up a few times. The chain links TRBV5-4 to TRBJ2-1; TRBD2 matches 10 bases. Germline loops: CDR1 SGHNT, CDR2 YYREEE (reference sequence). This CDR3 has 18 amino acids. After removal of 3 bases from V and 1 base from J, the junction contained 10 bases not matched to a gene. CDR3 amino acids: CASSWLAGDRQSYNEQFF. The CDR3 DNA reads as TGTGCCAGCAGCTGGCTAGCGGGAGATCGGCAATCCTACAATGAGCAGTTCTTC.

In its sample, this clonotype was seen many times. The chain carries TRBV6-2 or TRBV6-3 and TRBJ2-1; 7 positions agree with TRBD2. Per the germline V gene, CDR1 is MNHEY and CDR2 is SVGEGT. This CDR3 has 16 amino acids. Losses at the gene ends were 0 bases for V and 3 bases for J; bases not matched to a gene: 5. Here the CDR3 reads CASSYSSGRNYNEQFF. DNA for the CDR3: TGTGCCAGCAGTTACTCATCCGGGAGGAACTACAATGAGCAGTTCTTC.

This clonotype has a handful of counts. CDR3 DNA: TGTGCCAGCAGCGGGGGACTCCAAGCCTACGAGCAGTACTTC. Protein product: CASSGGLQAYEQYF. The chain employs TRBV11-1 and TRBJ2-7, with a tentative D call TRBD2 (6 bases). Germline loops: CDR1 SGHAT, CDR2 FQDESV (reference sequence). The CDR3 has 14 amino acids. V was cut by 5 bases and J by 2 bases, with 13 bases left in between.

This clonotype was counted at least ten times. The rearrangement joins TRBV20-1 to TRBJ2-7; D uncertain. The ends were cut back, 5 bases at V and 6 bases at J, with 17 bases in the middle. The germline V gene encodes CDR1 DFQATT and CDR2 SNEGSKA (reference sequence). The CDR3 has 13 amino acids. The CDR3 sequence: CSAWKELSGEQYF. In DNA, the CDR3 is TGCAGTGCTTGGAAAGAGTTGTCAGGCGAGCAGTACTTC.

This clonotype was observed at least ten times. The genes are TRBV27 and TRBJ2-1, with a possible D match to TRBD2 (6 bases). The V and J ends lost 5 bases and 3 bases respectively, with 14 bases between them. In germline, CDR1 is MNHEY, CDR2 SMNVEV (reference sequence). CDR3 size: 15 residues. This CDR3 reads CASSPPGLIYNEQFF. For the CDR3, the DNA is TGTGCCAGCAGTCCACCGGGACTTATCTACAATGAGCAGTTCTTC.

This clonotype has just a few counts. The V gene is TRBV20-1, the J gene TRBJ2-3, with no clear D. Trimming stripped 1 base from V and 2 bases from J, with 10 bases between. Germline V gene sequence: CDR1 DFQATT, CDR2 SNEGSKA (reference sequence). This CDR3 spans 14 amino acids. CDR3 nucleotide sequence: TGCAGTGCTAGAGTTGGTCGGGCCACAGATACGCAGTATTTT. Its protein is CSARVGRATDTQYF.

The rearrangement uses TRBV10-3 and TRBJ2-7; the match to TRBD2 covers 8 bases. The V gene end was trimmed by 5 bases and the J gene end by 12 bases; junction bases not matched to a gene: 15. CDR1 and CDR2 from the germline V gene are ENHRY and SYGVKD. The CDR3 sequence is 14 residues long. The CDR3 bases are TGTGCCATCAGTACAGTCGGGAGGGCCGGAGGGGCGTACTTC. Its protein is CAISTVGRAGGAYF.

This clonotype was counted at least ten times. The CDR3: CASSVGAGSTDTQYF. The CDR3 DNA reads TGTGCCAGCAGCGTAGGGGCTGGGAGCACAGATACGCAGTATTTT. The chain has TRBV9 and TRBJ2-3; D is undetermined. Per the germline V gene, CDR1 is SGDLS and CDR2 is YYNGEE. Trimming shortened V by 0 bases and J by 0 bases, and 8 bases separated the two germline ends. The CDR3 covers 15 residues.

The chain is built from TRBV5-1 and TRBJ1-2, with 8 bases identical to TRBD1. V shed 4 bases and J 8 bases; nucleotides not matched to a gene: 10. The germline V gene encodes CDR1 SGHRS and CDR2 YFSETQ. The CDR3 covers 14 residues. In DNA, the CDR3 is TGCGCCAGCAGCGGACAGGGAGGCCCTGAAGGCTACACCTTC. It is translated as CASSGQGGPEGYTF.

This clonotype was picked up many times. V and J are TRBV6-1 and TRBJ2-1; perhaps TRBD2 as D (6 bases). V was shortened by 6 bases and J by 1 base, with 10 bases between the two germline ends. Germline V lookup: CDR1 MNHNS, CDR2 SASEGT. This CDR3 has 14 amino acids. As DNA, the CDR3 is TGTGCCAGCAGGACTAGGGATTCCTACAATGAGCAGTTCTTC. This sequence encodes CASRTRDSYNEQFF.

This clonotype was counted many times. The limits of the CDR3 on the DNA are not certain, so only TCRdb's listed CDR3 is given. This CDR3 is CASSMHFGEQFF. The chain has TRBV19 and TRBJ2-1. The CDR3 totals 12 residues, both ends included. The germline CDR1 and CDR2 sequences are LNHDA and SQIVND (reference sequence).

The rearrangement links TRBV5-1 to TRBJ2-1, with 13 bases aligning to TRBD2. CDR1 is SGHRS and CDR2 is YFSETQ in the germline V gene. After removal of 7 bases from V and 7 bases from J, the junction contained 11 bases not matched to a gene. This CDR3 region has 16 residues. The CDR3 loop reads CASDPGLAGLGNEQFF. The CDR3 coding sequence is TGCGCCAGCGACCCGGGACTAGCGGGGCTGGGGAATGAGCAGTTCTTC.

This clonotype came up many times. CDR3 nucleotides: TGTGCCAGCAGCCCCAGCGCGCGGGAGGTGCAAGAGACCCAGTACTTC. It is translated as CASSPSAREVQETQYF. The rearrangement links TRBV4-2 to TRBJ2-5; 8 bases agree with TRBD2. CDR3 length: 16 amino acids. Per germline, CDR1 LGHNA and CDR2 YNFKEQ. V shed 4 bases and J 2 bases; nucleotides not matched to a gene: 9.